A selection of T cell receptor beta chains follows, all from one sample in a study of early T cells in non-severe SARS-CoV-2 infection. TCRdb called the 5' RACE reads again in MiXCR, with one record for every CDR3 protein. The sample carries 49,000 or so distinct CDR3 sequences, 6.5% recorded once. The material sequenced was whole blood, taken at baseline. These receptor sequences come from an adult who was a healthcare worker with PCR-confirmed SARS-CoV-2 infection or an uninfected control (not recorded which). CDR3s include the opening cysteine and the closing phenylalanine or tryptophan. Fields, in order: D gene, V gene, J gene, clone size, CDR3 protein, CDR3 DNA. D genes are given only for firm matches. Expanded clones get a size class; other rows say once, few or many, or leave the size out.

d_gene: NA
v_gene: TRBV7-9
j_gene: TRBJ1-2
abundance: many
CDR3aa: CASSWGRDYGYTF
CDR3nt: TGTGCCAGCAGCTGGGGGCGGGACTATGGCTACACCTTC

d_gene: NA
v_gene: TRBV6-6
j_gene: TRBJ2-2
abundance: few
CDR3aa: CASRLSGELFF
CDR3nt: TGTGCCAGCAGATTATCCGGGGAGCTGTTTTTT

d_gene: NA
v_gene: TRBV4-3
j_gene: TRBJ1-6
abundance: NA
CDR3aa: CASSYGTNSPLHF
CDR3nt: TGCGCCAGCAGCTACGGGACCAATTCACCCCTCCACTTT

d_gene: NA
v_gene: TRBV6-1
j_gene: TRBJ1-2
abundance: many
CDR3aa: CAARRPMLDGYTF
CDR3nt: TGTGCAGCCCGTAGGCCCATGTTGGATGGCTACACCTTC

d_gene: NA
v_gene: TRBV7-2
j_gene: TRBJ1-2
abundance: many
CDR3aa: CASSLGRHYGYTF
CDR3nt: TGTGCCAGCAGCTTGGGCAGGCACTATGGCTACACCTTC

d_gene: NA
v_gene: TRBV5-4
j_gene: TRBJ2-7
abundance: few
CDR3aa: CASRRWGYEQYF
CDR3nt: TGTGCCAGCAGGCGTTGGGGCTACGAGCAGTACTTC

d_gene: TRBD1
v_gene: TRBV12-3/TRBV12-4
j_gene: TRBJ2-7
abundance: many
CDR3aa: CASSFRSGGDEQYF
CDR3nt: TGTGCCAGCAGTTTTAGGTCAGGGGGCGACGAGCAGTACTTC

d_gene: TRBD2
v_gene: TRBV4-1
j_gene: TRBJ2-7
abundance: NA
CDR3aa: CASSQVAGYNPGEQYF
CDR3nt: TGCGCCAGCAGCCAAGTAGCGGGGTATAACCCGGGGGAGCAGTACTTC

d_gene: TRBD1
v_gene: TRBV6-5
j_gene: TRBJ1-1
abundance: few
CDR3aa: CATLLQGYMNTEAFF
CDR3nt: TGTGCCACCCTACTACAGGGGTACATGAACACTGAAGCTTTCTTT

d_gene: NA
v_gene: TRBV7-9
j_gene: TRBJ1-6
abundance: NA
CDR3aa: CASSADVLGSPLHF
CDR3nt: TGTGCCAGCAGCGCAGACGTTCTTGGTTCACCCCTCCACTTT

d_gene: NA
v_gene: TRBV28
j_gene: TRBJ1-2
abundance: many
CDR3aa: CASSSNLRYGYTF
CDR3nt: TGTGCCAGCAGTTCGAACCTCCGCTATGGCTACACCTTC

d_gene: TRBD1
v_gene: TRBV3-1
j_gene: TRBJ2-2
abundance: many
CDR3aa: CASSGPAGTGIPGELFF
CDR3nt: TGTGCCAGCAGCGGGCCGGCCGGGACAGGGATCCCCGGGGAGCTGTTTTTT

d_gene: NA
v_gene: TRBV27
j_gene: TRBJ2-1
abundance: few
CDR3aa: CASSPRSLGREQFF
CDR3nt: TGTGCCAGCAGTCCCCGGTCACTTGGACGTGAGCAGTTCTTC

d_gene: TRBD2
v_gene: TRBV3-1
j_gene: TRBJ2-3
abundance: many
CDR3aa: CASSQGLLAGEDTQYF
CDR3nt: TGTGCCAGCAGCCAAGGGCTGCTAGCGGGGGAAGATACGCAGTATTTT

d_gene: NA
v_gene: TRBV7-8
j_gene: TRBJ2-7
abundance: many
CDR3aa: CASSPSNKQYF
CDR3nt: TGTGCCAGCAGCCCTAGTAACAAGCAGTACTTC

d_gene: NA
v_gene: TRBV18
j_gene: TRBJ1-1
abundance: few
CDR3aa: CASSPRQLNTEAFF
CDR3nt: TGTGCCAGCTCACCAAGACAATTGAACACTGAAGCTTTCTTT

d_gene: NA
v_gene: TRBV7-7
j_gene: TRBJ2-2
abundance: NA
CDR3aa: CASSLGINTGELFF
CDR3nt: TGTGCTAGCAGCTTAGGCATAAACACCGGGGAGCTGTTTTTT

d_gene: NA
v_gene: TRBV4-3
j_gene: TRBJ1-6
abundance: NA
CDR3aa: CASSQVSGSNSPLHF
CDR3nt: TGCGCCAGCAGCCAAGTAAGCGGATCAAATTCACCCCTCCACTTT

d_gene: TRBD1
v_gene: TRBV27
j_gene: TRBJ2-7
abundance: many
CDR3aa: CASSPNRGMSYEQYF
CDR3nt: TGTGCCAGCAGTCCTAACAGGGGTATGTCCTACGAGCAGTACTTC

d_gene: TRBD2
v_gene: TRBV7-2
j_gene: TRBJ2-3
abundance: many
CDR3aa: CASSPTWDGSGGYVGDTQYF
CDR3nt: TGTGCCAGCAGCCCCACCTGGGATGGTAGCGGGGGGTACGTTGGAGATACGCAGTATTTT

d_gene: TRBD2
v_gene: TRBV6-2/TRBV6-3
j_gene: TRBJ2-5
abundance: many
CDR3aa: CASTETRGGPKTQYF
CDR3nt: TGTGCCAGCACCGAAACCCGGGGGGGCCCGAAGACCCAGTACTTC

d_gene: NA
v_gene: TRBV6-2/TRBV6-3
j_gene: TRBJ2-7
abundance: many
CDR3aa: CASSNQGYEQYF
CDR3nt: TGTGCCAGCAGTAACCAGGGCTACGAGCAGTACTTC

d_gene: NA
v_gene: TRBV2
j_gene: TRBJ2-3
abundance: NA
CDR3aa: CASRVVDTQYF
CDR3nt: TGTGCCAGCAGGGTTGTAGATACGCAGTATTTT

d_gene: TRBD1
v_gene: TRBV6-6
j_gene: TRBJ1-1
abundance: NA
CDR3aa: CASSYMVRDRGTREAFF
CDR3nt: TGTGCCAGCAGTTACATGGTCCGGGACAGGGGGACTCGTGAAGCTTTCTTT

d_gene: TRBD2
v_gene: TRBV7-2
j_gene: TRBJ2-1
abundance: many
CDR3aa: CASSATLAGVNNEQFF
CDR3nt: TGTGCCAGCAGCGCTACCTTAGCGGGGGTTAACAATGAGCAGTTCTTC

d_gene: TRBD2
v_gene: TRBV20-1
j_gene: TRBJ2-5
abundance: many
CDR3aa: CSAPAGGKETQYF
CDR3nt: TGCAGTGCTCCAGCGGGGGGGAAGGAGACCCAGTACTTC

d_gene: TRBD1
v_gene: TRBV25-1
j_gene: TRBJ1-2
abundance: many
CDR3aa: CASSVTGGYGYTF
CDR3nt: TGTGCCAGCAGTGTGACAGGGGGCTATGGCTACACCTTC

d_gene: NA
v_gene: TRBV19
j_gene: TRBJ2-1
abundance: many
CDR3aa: CASSMTGTADNEQFF
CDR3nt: TGTGCCAGTAGTATGACCGGGACGGCTGACAATGAGCAGTTCTTC

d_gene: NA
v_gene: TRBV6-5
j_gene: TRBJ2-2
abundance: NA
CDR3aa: CASSPDRDTNTGELFF
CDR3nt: TGTGCCAGCAGCCCCGACCGGGACACAAACACCGGGGAGCTGTTTTTT

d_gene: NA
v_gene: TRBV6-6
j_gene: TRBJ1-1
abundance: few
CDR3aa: CASSPLLSKGPNTEAFF
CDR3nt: TGTGCCAGCAGTCCCCTCCTTTCGAAGGGACCGAACACTGAAGCTTTCTTT

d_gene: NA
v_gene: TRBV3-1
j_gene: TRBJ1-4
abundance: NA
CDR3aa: CASSHQVSRGEKLFF
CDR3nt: TGTGCCAGCAGCCATCAGGTTTCGAGGGGAGAAAAACTGTTTTTT

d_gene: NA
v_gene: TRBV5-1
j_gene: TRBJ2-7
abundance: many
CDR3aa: CASSQSGPFNEQYF
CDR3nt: TGCGCCAGCAGCCAATCGGGTCCATTCAACGAGCAGTACTTC

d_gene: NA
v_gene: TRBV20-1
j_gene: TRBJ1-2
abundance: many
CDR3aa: CSAKDNYGYTF
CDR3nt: TGCAGTGCTAAGGATAACTATGGCTACACCTTC

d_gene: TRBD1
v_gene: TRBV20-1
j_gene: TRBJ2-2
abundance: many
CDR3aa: CSAKTSDRGIRELFF
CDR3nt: TGCAGTGCTAAAACCTCGGACAGGGGAATACGGGAGCTGTTTTTT

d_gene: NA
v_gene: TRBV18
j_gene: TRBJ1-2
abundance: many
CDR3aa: CASSPQGVIHGYTF
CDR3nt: TGTGCCAGCTCACCGCAGGGAGTAATCCATGGCTACACCTTC

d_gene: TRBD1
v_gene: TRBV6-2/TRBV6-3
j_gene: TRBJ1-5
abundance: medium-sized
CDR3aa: CASSLGQASYSNQPQHF
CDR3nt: TGTGCCAGCAGTCTGGGACAGGCGAGCTATAGCAATCAGCCCCAGCATTTT

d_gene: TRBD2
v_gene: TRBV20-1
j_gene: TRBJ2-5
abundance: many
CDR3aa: CSAREPWLAGGQETQYF
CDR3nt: TGCAGTGCTAGAGAACCATGGTTAGCGGGGGGCCAAGAGACCCAGTACTTC

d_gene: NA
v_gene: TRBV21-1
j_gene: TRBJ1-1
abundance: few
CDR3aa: CASSKEGTTGLIAFF
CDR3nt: TGTGCCAGCAGCAAAGAGGGAACGACAGGGCTCATAGCTTTCTTT

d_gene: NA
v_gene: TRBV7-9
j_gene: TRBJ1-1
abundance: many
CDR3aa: CASSLATYTEAFF
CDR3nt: TGTGCCAGCAGCTTAGCAACTTACACTGAAGCTTTCTTT

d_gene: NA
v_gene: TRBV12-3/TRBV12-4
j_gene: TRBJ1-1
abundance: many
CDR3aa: CASSSRDRLAAFF
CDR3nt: TGTGCCAGCAGTTCTCGCGACAGGCTGGCAGCTTTCTTT

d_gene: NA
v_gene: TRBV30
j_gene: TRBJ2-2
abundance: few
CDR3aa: CAWSVEGELFF
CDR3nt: TGTGCCTGGAGTGTAGAGGGGGAGCTGTTTTTT

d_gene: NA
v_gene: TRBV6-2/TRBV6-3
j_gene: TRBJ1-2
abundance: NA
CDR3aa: CASKETSLYGYTF
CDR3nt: TGTGCCAGCAAGGAGACATCACTCTATGGCTACACCTTC

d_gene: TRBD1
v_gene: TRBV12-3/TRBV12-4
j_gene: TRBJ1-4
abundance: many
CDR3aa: CASRTGQVGREKLFF
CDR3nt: TGTGCCAGCAGAACCGGACAGGTGGGGAGGGAAAAACTGTTTTTT

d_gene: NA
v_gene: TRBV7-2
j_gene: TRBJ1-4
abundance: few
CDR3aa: CASSRSYNEKLFF
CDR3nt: TGTGCCAGCAGCCGATCTTATAATGAAAAACTGTTTTTT